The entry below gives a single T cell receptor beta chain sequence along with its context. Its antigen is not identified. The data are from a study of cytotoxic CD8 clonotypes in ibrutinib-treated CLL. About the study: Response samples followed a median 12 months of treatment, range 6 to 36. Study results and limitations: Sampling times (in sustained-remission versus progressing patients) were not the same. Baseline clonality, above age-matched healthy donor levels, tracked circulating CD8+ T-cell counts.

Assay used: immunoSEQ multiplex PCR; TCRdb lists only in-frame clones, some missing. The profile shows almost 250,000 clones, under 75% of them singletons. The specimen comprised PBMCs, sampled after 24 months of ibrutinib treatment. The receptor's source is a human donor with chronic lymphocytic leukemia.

The CDR3: CAWSAGTADEKLFF. Here the CDR3 DNA reads TGTGCCTGGAGTGCCGGGACAGCGGATGAAAAACTGTTTTTT. The chain joins TRBV30 to TRBJ1-4, with TRBD1 identical over 7 bases. Germline CDR1 and CDR2: GTSNPN and SVGIG (reference sequence). The ends lost 1 base at V and 6 bases at J; junction bases unmatched: 5. This CDR3 is built from 14 residues.